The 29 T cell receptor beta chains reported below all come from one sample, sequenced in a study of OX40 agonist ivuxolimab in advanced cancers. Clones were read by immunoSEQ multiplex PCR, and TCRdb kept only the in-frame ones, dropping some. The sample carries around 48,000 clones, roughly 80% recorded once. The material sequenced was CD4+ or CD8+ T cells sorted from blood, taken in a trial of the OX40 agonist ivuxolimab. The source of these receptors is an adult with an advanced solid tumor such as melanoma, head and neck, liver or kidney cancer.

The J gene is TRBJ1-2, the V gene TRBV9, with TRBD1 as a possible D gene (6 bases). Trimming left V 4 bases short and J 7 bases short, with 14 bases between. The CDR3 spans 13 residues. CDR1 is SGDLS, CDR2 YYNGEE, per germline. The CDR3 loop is CASSQNEGGGYTF. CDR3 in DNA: TGTGCCAGCAGCCAAAACGAAGGGGGTGGCTACACCTTC.

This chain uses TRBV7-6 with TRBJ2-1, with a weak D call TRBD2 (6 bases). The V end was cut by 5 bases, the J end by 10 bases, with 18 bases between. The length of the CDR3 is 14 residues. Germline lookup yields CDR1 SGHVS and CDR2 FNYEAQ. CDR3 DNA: TGTGCCAGCAGCCCCCGCGGAGGGGCGCGCGAGCAGTTCTTC. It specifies CASSPRGGAREQFF.

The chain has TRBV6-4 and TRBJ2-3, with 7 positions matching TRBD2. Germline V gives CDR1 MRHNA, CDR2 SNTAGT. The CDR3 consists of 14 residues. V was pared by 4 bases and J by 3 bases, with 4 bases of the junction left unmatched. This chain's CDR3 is CASSVAGGTDTQYF. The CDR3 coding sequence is TGTGCCAGCAGTGTAGCGGGCGGGACAGATACGCAGTATTTT.

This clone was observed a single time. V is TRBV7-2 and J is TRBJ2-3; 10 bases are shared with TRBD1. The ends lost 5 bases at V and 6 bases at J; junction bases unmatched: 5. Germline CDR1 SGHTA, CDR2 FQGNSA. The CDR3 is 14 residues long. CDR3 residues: CASSPGQGVDTQYF. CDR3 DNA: TGTGCCAGCAGCCCCGGACAGGGGGTGGATACGCAGTATTTT.

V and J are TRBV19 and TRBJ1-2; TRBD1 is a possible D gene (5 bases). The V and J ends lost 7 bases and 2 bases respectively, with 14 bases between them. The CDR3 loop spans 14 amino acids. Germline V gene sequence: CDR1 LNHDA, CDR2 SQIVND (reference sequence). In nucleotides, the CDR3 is TGTGCCAGTAATGATCAGGGAAACAACTATGGCTACACCTTC. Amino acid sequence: CASNDQGNNYGYTF.

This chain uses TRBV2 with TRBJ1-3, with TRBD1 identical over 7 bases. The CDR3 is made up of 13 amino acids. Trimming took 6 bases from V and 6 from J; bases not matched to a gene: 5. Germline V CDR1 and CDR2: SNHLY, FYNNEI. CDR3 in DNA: TGTGCCAGCAGCGACAGGGTGGAAAACACCATATATTTT. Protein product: CASSDRVENTIYF.

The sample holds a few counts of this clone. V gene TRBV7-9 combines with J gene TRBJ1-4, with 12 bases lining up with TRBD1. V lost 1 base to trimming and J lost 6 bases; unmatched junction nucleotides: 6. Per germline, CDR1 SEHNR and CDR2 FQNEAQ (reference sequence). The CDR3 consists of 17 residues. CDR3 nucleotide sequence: TGTGCCAGCAGCTTAGACGGGACAGGGGGCCGAGATGAAAAACTGTTTTTT. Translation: CASSLDGTGGRDEKLFF.

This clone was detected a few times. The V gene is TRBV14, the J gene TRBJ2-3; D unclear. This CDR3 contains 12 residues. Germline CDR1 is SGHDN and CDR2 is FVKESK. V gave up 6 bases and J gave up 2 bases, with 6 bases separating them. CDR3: CASSPFTDTQYF. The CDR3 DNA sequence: TGTGCCAGCAGTCCATTCACAGATACGCAGTATTTT.

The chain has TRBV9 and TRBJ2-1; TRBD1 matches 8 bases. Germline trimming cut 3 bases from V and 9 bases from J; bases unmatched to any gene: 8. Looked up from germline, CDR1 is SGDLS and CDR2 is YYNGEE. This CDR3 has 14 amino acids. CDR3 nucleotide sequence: TGTGCCAGCAGCGCCGACAGGGGTAGTACTGAGCAGTTCTTC. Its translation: CASSADRGSTEQFF.

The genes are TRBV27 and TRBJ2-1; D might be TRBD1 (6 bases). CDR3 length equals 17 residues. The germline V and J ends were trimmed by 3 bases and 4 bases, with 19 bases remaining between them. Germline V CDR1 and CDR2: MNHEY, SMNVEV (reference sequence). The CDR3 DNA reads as TGTGCCAGCAGTTTTACAATCGTGGGACACCTATACAATGAGCAGTTCTTC. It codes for CASSFTIVGHLYNEQFF.

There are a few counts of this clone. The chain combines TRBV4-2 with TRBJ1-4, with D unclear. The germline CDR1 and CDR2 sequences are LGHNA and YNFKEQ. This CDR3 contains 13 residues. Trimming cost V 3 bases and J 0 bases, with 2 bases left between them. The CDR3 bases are TGTGCCAGCAGCCACCCAACTAATGAAAAACTGTTTTTT. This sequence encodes CASSHPTNEKLFF.

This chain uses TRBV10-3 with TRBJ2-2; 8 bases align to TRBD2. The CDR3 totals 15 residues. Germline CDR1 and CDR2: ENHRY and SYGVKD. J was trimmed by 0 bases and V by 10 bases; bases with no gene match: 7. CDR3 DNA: TGTGCCAGCCGGGAGGGGGGCTCGAACACCGGGGAGCTGTTTTTT. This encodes CASREGGSNTGELFF.

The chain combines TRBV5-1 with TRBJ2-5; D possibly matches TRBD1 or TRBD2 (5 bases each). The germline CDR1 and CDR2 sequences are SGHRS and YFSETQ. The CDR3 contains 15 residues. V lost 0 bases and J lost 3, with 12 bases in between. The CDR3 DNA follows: TGCGCCAGCAGCTTGGGCTGGGGGTCAGAAGAGACCCAGTACTTC. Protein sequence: CASSLGWGSEETQYF.

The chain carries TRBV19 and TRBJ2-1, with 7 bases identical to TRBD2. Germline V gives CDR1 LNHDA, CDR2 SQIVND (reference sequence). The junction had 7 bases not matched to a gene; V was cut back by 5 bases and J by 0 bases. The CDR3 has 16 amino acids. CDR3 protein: CASSPGLVSSYNEQFF. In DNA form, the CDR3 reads TGTGCCAGTAGTCCTGGACTAGTCAGCTCCTACAATGAGCAGTTCTTC. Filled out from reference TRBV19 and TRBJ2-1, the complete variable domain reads DGGITQSPKYLFRKEGQNVTLSCEQNLNHDAMYWYRQDPGQGLRLIYYSQIVNDFQKGDIAEGYSVSREKKESFPLTVTSAQKNPTAFYLCASSPGLVSSYNEQFFGPGTRLTVL.

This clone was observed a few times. In DNA, the CDR3 is TGTGCCAGTAGTATAACTGCTTTTGAGCAGTTCTTC. This encodes CASSITAFEQFF. The J gene is TRBJ2-1, the V gene TRBV19, with no clear D. The CDR3 extends over 12 amino acids. Germline V gives CDR1 LNHDA, CDR2 SQIVND (reference sequence). V was shortened by 2 bases and J by 9 bases, with 8 bases between the two germline ends. The full variable domain, with the rest looked up from reference TRBV19 and TRBJ2-1, is DGGITQSPKYLFRKEGQNVTLSCEQNLNHDAMYWYRQDPGQGLRLIYYSQIVNDFQKGDIAEGYSVSREKKESFPLTVTSAQKNPTAFYLCASSITAFEQFFGPGTRLTVL.

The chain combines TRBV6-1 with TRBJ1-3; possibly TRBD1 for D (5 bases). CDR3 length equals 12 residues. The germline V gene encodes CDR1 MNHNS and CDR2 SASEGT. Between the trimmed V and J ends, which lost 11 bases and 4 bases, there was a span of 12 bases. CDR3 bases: TGTGCCGGACGGGACCGAGGAAACACCATATATTTT. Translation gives CAGRDRGNTIYF.

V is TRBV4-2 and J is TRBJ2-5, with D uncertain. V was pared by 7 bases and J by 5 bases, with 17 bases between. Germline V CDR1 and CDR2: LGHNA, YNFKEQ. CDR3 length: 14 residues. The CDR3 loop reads CASNSPDSGETQYF. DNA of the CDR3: TGTGCCAGCAACAGCCCTGACTCGGGTGAGACCCAGTACTTC.

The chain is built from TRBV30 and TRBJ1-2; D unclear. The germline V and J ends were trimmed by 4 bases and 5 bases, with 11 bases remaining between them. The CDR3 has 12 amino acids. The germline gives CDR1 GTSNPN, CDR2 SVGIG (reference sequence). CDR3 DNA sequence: TGTGCCTGGACCCTAGGGCAGTATGGCTACACCTTC. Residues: CAWTLGQYGYTF. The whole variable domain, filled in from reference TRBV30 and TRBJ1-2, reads SQTIHQWPATLVQPVGSPLSLECTVEGTSNPNLYWYRQAAGRGLQLLFYSVGIGQISSEVPQNLSASRPQDRQFILSSKKLLLSDSGFYLCAWTLGQYGYTFGSGTRLTVV.

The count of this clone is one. The chain's CDR3 is CASSESRTGLYIQYF. CDR3 coding DNA: TGTGCCAGCAGTGAATCACGTACAGGGTTATACATTCAGTACTTC. The chain uses TRBV25-1 and TRBJ2-4; the D gene is possibly TRBD1 (6 bases). This CDR3 spans 15 amino acids. The V end was cut by 1 base, the J end by 8 bases, with 15 bases between. Germline V gene data show CDR1 as MGHDK and CDR2 as SYGVNS. The variable domain in full, with the rest retrieved from reference TRBV25-1 and TRBJ2-4, is EADIYQTPRYLVIGTGKKITLECSQTMGHDKMYWYQQDPGMELHLIHYSYGVNSTEKGDLSSESTVSRIRTEHFPLTLESARPSHTSQYLCASSESRTGLYIQYFGAGTRLSVL.

Here the CDR3 reads CASSSLGGGVVGELFF. CDR3 DNA sequence: TGTGCCAGCAGTTCCCTGGGAGGGGGGGTCGTCGGGGAGCTGTTTTTT. The chain couples TRBV27 to TRBJ2-2, with a tentative D call TRBD2 (7 bases). The CDR3 is made up of 16 amino acids. Per the germline V gene, CDR1 is MNHEY and CDR2 is SMNVEV (reference sequence). Trimming shortened V by 4 bases and J by 7 bases, and 19 bases separated the two germline ends.

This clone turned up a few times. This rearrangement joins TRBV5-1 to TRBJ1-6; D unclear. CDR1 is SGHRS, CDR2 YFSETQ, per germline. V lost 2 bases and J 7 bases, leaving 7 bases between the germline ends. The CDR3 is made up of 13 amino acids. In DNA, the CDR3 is TGCGCCAGCAGCTTCGGCCCCAATTCACCCCTCCACTTT. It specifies CASSFGPNSPLHF.

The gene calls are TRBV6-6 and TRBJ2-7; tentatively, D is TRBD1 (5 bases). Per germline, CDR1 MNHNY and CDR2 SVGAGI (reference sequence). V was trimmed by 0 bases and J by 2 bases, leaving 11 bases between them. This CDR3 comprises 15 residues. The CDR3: CASSYSRQGTYEQYF. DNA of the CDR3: TGTGCCAGCAGTTACTCGAGGCAGGGTACCTACGAGCAGTACTTC.

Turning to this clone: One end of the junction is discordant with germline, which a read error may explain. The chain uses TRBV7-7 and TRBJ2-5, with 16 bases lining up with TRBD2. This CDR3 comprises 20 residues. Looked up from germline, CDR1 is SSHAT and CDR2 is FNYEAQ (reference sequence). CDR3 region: CASSPLGGLAGGGSKETQYF. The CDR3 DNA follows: TGTGCTAGCAGCCCCCTAGGGGGACTAGCGGGGGGGGGTTCGAAAGAGACCCAGTACTTC.

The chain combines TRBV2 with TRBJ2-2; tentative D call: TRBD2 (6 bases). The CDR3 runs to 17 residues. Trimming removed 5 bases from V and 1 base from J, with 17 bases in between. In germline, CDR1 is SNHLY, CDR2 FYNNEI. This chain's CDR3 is CASSSGLADQNTGELFF. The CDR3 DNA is TGTGCCAGCAGTAGCGGGTTAGCGGACCAGAACACCGGGGAGCTGTTTTTT. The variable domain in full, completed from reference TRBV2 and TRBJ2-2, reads EPEVTQTPSHQVTQMGQEVILRCVPISNHLYFYWYRQILGQKVEFLVSFYNNEISEKSEIFDDQFSVERPDGSNFTLKIRSTKLEDSAMYFCASSSGLADQNTGELFFGEGSRLTVL.

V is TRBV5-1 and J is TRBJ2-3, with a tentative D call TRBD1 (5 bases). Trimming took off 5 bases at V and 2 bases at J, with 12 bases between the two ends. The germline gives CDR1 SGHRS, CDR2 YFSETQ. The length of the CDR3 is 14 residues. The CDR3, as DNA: TGCGCCAGCAGTATAGACAGTTACACAGATACGCAGTATTTT. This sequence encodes CASSIDSYTDTQYF.

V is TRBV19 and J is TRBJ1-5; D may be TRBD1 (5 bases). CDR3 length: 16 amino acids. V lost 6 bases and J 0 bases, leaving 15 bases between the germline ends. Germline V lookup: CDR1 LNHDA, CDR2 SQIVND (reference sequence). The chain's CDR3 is CASRGLGGHSNQPQHF. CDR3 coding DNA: TGTGCCAGTAGGGGACTCGGCGGCCATAGCAATCAGCCCCAGCATTTT.

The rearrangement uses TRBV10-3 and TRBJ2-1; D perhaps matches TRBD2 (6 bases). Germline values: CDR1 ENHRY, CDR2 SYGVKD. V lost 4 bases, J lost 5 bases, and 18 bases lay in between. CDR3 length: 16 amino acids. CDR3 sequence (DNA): TGTGCCATCAGTGGAAAGGGAGGAGGGGTGCACAATGAGCAGTTCTTC. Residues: CAISGKGGGVHNEQFF.

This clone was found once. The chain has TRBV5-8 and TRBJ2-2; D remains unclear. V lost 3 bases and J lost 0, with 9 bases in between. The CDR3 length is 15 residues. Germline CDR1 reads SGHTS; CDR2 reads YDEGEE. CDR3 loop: CASSSGLTNTGELFF. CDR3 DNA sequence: TGTGCCAGCAGCTCCGGGCTTACGAACACCGGGGAGCTGTTTTTT.

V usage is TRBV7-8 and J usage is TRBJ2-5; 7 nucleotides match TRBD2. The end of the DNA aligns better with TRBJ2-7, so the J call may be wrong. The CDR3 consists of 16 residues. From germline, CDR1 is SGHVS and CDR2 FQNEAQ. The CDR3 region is CASKIGRAGLPYEQYF. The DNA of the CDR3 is TGTGCCAGTAAGATTGGGAGGGCCGGTCTTCCCTACGAGCAGTACTTC.